These 9 T cell receptor beta chains were all obtained from the same sample, sequenced in a study of blood T cell repertoires in COVID-19. Libraries were prepared by immunoSEQ multiplex PCR; TCRdb keeps only in-frame clonotypes and omits some of them. The sample includes around 95,000 clones, about 84% of them seen just once. Input material: peripheral blood. All receptors derive from a woman older than 75 with acute or convalescent COVID-19.

This clone showed up just once. J is TRBJ1-1 and V is TRBV5-1; D is perhaps TRBD1 (6 bases). Per the germline V gene, CDR1 is SGHRS and CDR2 is YFSETQ. Trimming removed 4 bases at V and 1 base at J, with 11 bases between. The CDR3 has 14 residues. The CDR3 DNA reads as TGCGCCAGCAGCGTACAGGGACAGAACACTGAAGCTTTCTTT. Translation: CASSVQGQNTEAFF.

The J gene is TRBJ2-2, the V gene TRBV10-3; D remains unclear. V was shortened by 6 bases and J by 4 bases, with 9 bases between the two germline ends. Germline values: CDR1 ENHRY, CDR2 SYGVKD. The CDR3 runs to 13 residues. The CDR3 reads CAIRTESTGELFF. The CDR3 region has the DNA TGTGCCATCAGGACGGAGTCCACCGGGGAGCTGTTTTTT.

The V call is TRBV28, the J call TRBJ1-1; no definite D call. V lost 6 bases and J lost 1, with 9 bases in between. The CDR3 is made up of 13 amino acids. Germline loops: CDR1 MDHEN, CDR2 SYDVKM. The DNA of the CDR3 is TGTGCCAGCAGCCCGGTCACGAACACTGAAGCTTTCTTT. Translated, it gives CASSPVTNTEAFF.

The chain carries TRBV7-8 and TRBJ1-1; possibly TRBD1 for D (5 bases). The CDR3 runs to 16 residues. V gave up 5 bases and J gave up 0 bases, with 16 bases separating them. Germline CDR1 reads SGHVS; CDR2 reads FQNEAQ. CDR3 loop: CASSPQSSGLNTEAFF. The CDR3, as DNA: TGTGCCAGCAGCCCCCAGAGTTCAGGGTTGAACACTGAAGCTTTCTTT. The variable domain in full, completed from reference TRBV7-8 and TRBJ1-1, reads GAGVSQSPRYKVAKRGQDVALRCDPISGHVSLFWYQQALGQGPEFLTYFQNEAQLDKSGLPSDRFFAERPEGSVSTLKIQRTQQEDSAVYLCASSPQSSGLNTEAFFGQGTRLTVV.

This chain uses TRBV27 with TRBJ2-2; the match to TRBD2 covers 7 bases. V lost 4 bases to trimming and J lost 6 bases; unmatched junction nucleotides: 5. Germline CDR1 reads MNHEY; CDR2 reads SMNVEV (reference sequence). There are 14 residues in the CDR3. The CDR3 nucleotides are TGTGCCAGCAGTTACCGGGGGAGGGCCGGGGAGCTGTTTTTT. Its protein is CASSYRGRAGELFF.

The chain employs TRBV28 and TRBJ1-5, with D maybe TRBD1 (5 bases). Trimming pared 4 bases from V and 4 bases from J, leaving 17 bases between. Germline lookup yields CDR1 MDHEN and CDR2 SYDVKM. This CDR3 is built from 16 residues. CDR3 loop: CASSSDLSGANQPQHF. The DNA of the CDR3 is TGTGCCAGCAGTTCAGACCTATCTGGGGCTAATCAGCCCCAGCATTTT.

This chain links TRBV18 with TRBJ2-7; 12 nucleotides align to TRBD1. In germline, CDR1 is KGHSH, CDR2 LQKENI. The CDR3 length is 15 residues. Unmatched junction bases numbered 11, after V lost 8 bases and J lost 6 bases. The CDR3 protein is CASAPGGTGGLEQYF. CDR3 nucleotide sequence: TGTGCCAGCGCCCCGGGCGGGACAGGGGGCCTCGAGCAGTACTTC.

The rearrangement uses TRBV18 and TRBJ1-1; D possibly corresponds to TRBD1 (6 bases). Germline V gives CDR1 KGHSH, CDR2 LQKENI. There are 13 residues in the CDR3. V was shortened by 5 bases and J by 5 bases, with 12 bases between the two germline ends. In DNA, the CDR3 is TGTGCCAGCTCATTAACGGACAGAACTGAAGCTTTCTTT. This encodes CASSLTDRTEAFF.

The V and J genes are TRBV10-3 and TRBJ2-3, with 7 bases matching TRBD2. The CDR3 sequence is 15 residues long. V gave up 4 bases and J gave up 1 base; unmatched junction bases: 5. Per the germline V gene, CDR1 is ENHRY and CDR2 is SYGVKD. This CDR3 is CAISGSSGRTDTQYF. The CDR3 DNA is TGTGCCATCAGTGGGTCTAGCGGACGCACAGATACGCAGTATTTT.